The rows below give T cell receptor beta chains drawn from one sample of a study of T cells in Graves' hyperthyroidism and ophthalmopathy. TCRdb re-derived calls from the multiplex PCR reads in MiXCR, one entry per CDR3 protein. Here the sample spans about 350,000 distinct CDR3 sequences, over 12% being singletons. The sequencing sample was made of blood. The receptor set was obtained from a woman aged 60-75 years with Graves' ophthalmopathy. The CDR3 runs from the conserved cysteine through the conserved F or W. Each record gives: D gene, J gene, V gene, clone size, CDR3 protein, CDR3 DNA. The D gene is left open where the match is weak. Rows may omit the clone size; those that give it use once, few, many or a size class.

>-|TRBJ2-3|TRBV6-1|many
CASSPGDTQYF
TGTGCCAGCAGCCCCGGAGATACGCAGTATTTT
>TRBD1|TRBJ2-7|TRBV6-1|few
CASRGTGESSYEQYF
TGTGCCAGCAGGGGGACAGGGGAGAGCTCCTACGAGCAGTACTTC
>TRBD2|TRBJ2-7|TRBV5-1|many
CASSLGTSGSYEQYF
TGTGCCAGCAGCTTAGGGACTAGCGGATCCTACGAGCAGTACTTC
>TRBD2|TRBJ2-2|TRBV29-1|many
CSVGLAGNTGELFF
TGCAGCGTAGGACTAGCAGGGAACACCGGGGAGCTGTTTTTT
>TRBD2|TRBJ2-1|TRBV19|-
CASSISPRLAFEQFF
TGTGCCAGTAGTATTTCCCCCCGACTAGCGTTTGAGCAGTTCTTC
>TRBD2|TRBJ2-5|TRBV19|-
CASSPRVAGTQETQYF
TGTGCCAGTAGTCCCCGGGTAGCGGGAACCCAAGAGACCCAGTACTTC
>-|TRBJ2-7|TRBV7-9|-
CASSFIPARGIEQYF
TGTGCCAGCAGCTTTATACCGGCCAGGGGAATCGAGCAGTACTTC
>TRBD1|TRBJ2-7|TRBV29-1|few
CSVRRAGGFYEQYF
TGCAGCGTGAGACGTGCAGGGGGCTTCTACGAGCAGTACTTC
>-|TRBJ1-1|TRBV18|many
CASSPLVGDTEAFF
TGTGCCAGCTCACCATTGGTGGGTGACACTGAAGCTTTCTTT
>-|TRBJ2-1|TRBV19|many
CASSPDTYNEQFF
TGTGCCAGTAGTCCAGACACCTACAATGAGCAGTTCTTC
>-|TRBJ2-1|TRBV5-6|many
CASSGGASGPRGDEQFF
TGTGCCAGCAGCGGGGGGGCTAGCGGCCCGAGGGGGGATGAGCAGTTCTTC
>TRBD2|TRBJ2-5|TRBV5-1|-
CASSLAAGGVETQYF
TGCGCCAGCAGCTTGGCCGCGGGAGGGGTAGAGACCCAGTACTTC
>-|TRBJ2-7|TRBV29-1|few
CSAASEGTVYEQYF
TGCAGCGCCGCCTCGGAGGGGACGGTCTACGAGCAGTACTTC
>TRBD1|TRBJ1-1|TRBV19|-
CASFGQGSLDTEAFF
TGTGCCAGTTTTGGACAGGGAAGTTTGGACACTGAAGCTTTCTTT
>-|TRBJ2-7|TRBV20-1|many
CSARGRGAAGEQYF
TGCAGTGCTAGGGGGCGAGGAGCTGCCGGCGAGCAGTACTTC
>-|TRBJ2-7|TRBV3-1|many
CASSPGTNYEQYF
TGTGCCAGCAGCCCCGGGACGAACTACGAGCAGTACTTC
>-|TRBJ1-1|TRBV9|-
CASSVAGANEAFF
TGTGCCAGCAGCGTAGCAGGGGCTAATGAAGCTTTCTTT
>TRBD1|TRBJ1-2|TRBV27|-
CASSLSDRGNYGYTF
TGTGCCAGCAGTTTATCGGACAGGGGTAACTATGGCTACACCTTC
>-|TRBJ1-1|TRBV7-2|many
CASSLDRAGLNTEAFF
TGTGCCAGCAGCTTAGATCGGGCAGGATTGAACACTGAAGCTTTCTTT
>-|TRBJ2-7|TRBV19|-
CASSSGPGVIYEQYF
TGTGCCAGTAGTTCTGGACCAGGGGTTATATACGAGCAGTACTTC
>-|TRBJ1-3|TRBV3-1|many
CASSPQASGNTIYF
TGTGCCAGCAGCCCCCAAGCCTCTGGAAACACCATATATTTT
>-|TRBJ2-1|TRBV28|many
CASSLGGVRYEQFF
TGTGCCAGCAGTTTGGGGGGAGTTCGCTATGAGCAGTTCTTC
>-|TRBJ2-3|TRBV20-1|few
CSLRAGMSTDTQYF
TGCAGCCTCCGCGCGGGAATGAGCACAGATACGCAGTATTTT
>-|TRBJ2-1|TRBV5-1|many
CASSLAPHGLGNEQFF
TGCGCCAGCAGCTTGGCCCCCCACGGGTTGGGGAATGAGCAGTTCTTC
>-|TRBJ1-5|TRBV27|many
CASSLSIDRSNQPQHF
TGTGCCAGCAGTTTATCGATAGACCGCTCCAATCAGCCCCAGCATTTT
>-|TRBJ2-1|TRBV27|many
CASSHFPGSYNEQFF
TGTGCCAGCAGTCATTTTCCCGGCTCCTACAATGAGCAGTTCTTC
>TRBD1|TRBJ2-3|TRBV20-1|many
CSASLGQGASTDTQYF
TGCAGTGCTAGCCTGGGACAGGGGGCTAGCACAGATACGCAGTATTTT
>TRBD2|TRBJ2-3|TRBV7-3|many
CASSLTAGGPDTQYF
TGTGCCAGCAGCTTAACAGCGGGAGGGCCAGATACGCAGTATTTT
>TRBD1|TRBJ1-1|TRBV25-1|many
CASSPFIPGQPNTEAFF
TGTGCCAGCAGTCCCTTCATTCCGGGACAGCCGAACACTGAAGCTTTCTTT
>TRBD1|TRBJ1-1|TRBV5-1|many
CASSPGTGNTEAFF
TGCGCCAGCAGCCCAGGGACAGGGAACACTGAAGCTTTCTTT
>-|TRBJ1-1|TRBV3-1|many
CATKGGGASTEAFF
TGTGCCACCAAAGGCGGGGGCGCGAGCACTGAAGCTTTCTTT
>-|TRBJ1-5|TRBV20-1|few
CSARDATRGIQPQHF
TGCAGTGCTAGAGATGCTACGAGGGGGATTCAGCCCCAGCATTTT
>TRBD2|TRBJ2-3|TRBV19|few
CASRGGTSQPDTQYF
TGTGCCAGTAGGGGAGGGACTAGCCAACCAGATACGCAGTATTTT
>TRBD2|TRBJ2-1|TRBV4-2|once
CASSQDQLAVGNEQFF
TGTGCCAGCAGCCAAGATCAGCTAGCGGTAGGAAATGAGCAGTTCTTC
>-|TRBJ1-4|TRBV7-8|-
CASSPRTGEKLFF
TGTGCCAGCAGCCCCCGAACAGGTGAAAAACTGTTTTTT
>-|TRBJ2-5|TRBV2|many
CASSDEARAYF
TGTGCCAGCAGTGATGAAGCTCGGGCGTACTTC
>-|TRBJ2-1|TRBV28|many
CASSFGPTRSLHEQFF
TGTGCCAGCAGTTTTGGTCCGACTAGGTCCCTTCATGAGCAGTTCTTC
>-|TRBJ1-1|TRBV6-1|-
CASSQRGQTYTEAFF
TGTGCCAGCAGTCAACGTGGACAGACCTACACTGAAGCTTTCTTT